This T cell receptor (beta chain) was observed in a study of blood T cell repertoires in COVID-19. Authors' processing steps: Amplification from reference gene primers served as the basis for estimated nucleated cell counts. TCRdb keeps only in-frame clones here, not all; method: immunoSEQ multiplex PCR. That table is the source of V, J and clone size, and D and trimming were worked out from the DNA. The repertoire has 200,000 to 250,000 clones, under 95% of them found once; the top ten carry about 1.9%. The ends were cut back, 6 bases at V and 6 bases at J, with 12 bases in the middle. The CDR3 totals 13 residues.

This TCR was recovered from a woman aged 18 to 35 who had recovered from COVID-19. The sequencing input was PBMCs or T cells enriched from blood (not recorded which). V gene TRBV12-3 or TRBV12-4 combines with J gene TRBJ2-1, with a weak D call TRBD1 (6 bases). CDR3: CASREQGINEQFF. Here the CDR3 DNA reads TGTGCCAGCAGAGAGCAGGGGATCAATGAGCAGTTCTTC.